This entry is about one T cell receptor beta chain. Its specificity is unknown. The sample comes from a study of T cells in Graves' hyperthyroidism and ophthalmopathy. V lost 5 bases to trimming and J lost 2 bases, with 13 bases between them. In germline, CDR1 is DFQATT, CDR2 SNEGSKA (reference sequence). This CDR3 has 13 amino acids. General study results and limits: Ophthalmopathy could be told apart from stable hyperthyroidism with a 13 V-J model.

Template material for amplifying TCR beta CDR3 regions consisted of RNA transcripts. HTBI primers drove first-round RT-PCR of the TCR CDR3. TCRdb passed the multiplex PCR reads through MiXCR, listing each CDR3 protein once. The table has 660,000 or so distinct CDR3 sequences, over 40% seen once. J is TRBJ2-7 and V is TRBV20-1, with a weak D call TRBD1 (6 bases). Sequenced material: peripheral blood or thyroid tissue (not recorded which). The source of this sequence is an adult man with Graves' disease, either hyperthyroidism or ophthalmopathy (not recorded which). The DNA of the CDR3 is TGCAGTGCTTCCCGAGACAGGACCTACGAGCAGTACTTC. It yields the protein CSASRDRTYEQYF.